This entry lists 22 T cell receptor beta chains sequenced from one sample in a study of cytomegalovirus exposure and HLA in healthy donors. PCR involved 60 Vbeta and 13 Jbeta primers. TCRdb's table, derived via immunoSEQ multiplex PCR, lists solely in-frame clones and lacks some. The sample has about 110,000 clones, roughly 80% seen once; the top ten hold 2.5%. Sequencing was done on a sample of PBMCs. The receptors shown here come from a man aged 40-50 years in good health and CMV-seronegative.

The rearrangement joins TRBV7-3 to TRBJ2-3, with TRBD2 matching over 11 bases. Germline CDR1 and CDR2: SGHTA and FQGTGA. The CDR3 totals 15 residues. V trimming: 6 bases; J trimming: 8 bases; junction bases outside the gene matches: 10. As DNA, the CDR3 is TGTGCCAGCAGTCGTACTAGCGGGGGTACTGGTACGCAGTATTTT. Translated: CASSRTSGGTGTQYF.

The V gene is TRBV4-1, the J gene TRBJ2-3, with 8 bases aligning to TRBD2. The germline gives CDR1 MGHRA, CDR2 YSYEKL. The length of the CDR3 is 17 residues. V dropped 1 base and J dropped 4; count of bases not matched to a gene: 10. CDR3 in DNA: TGCGCCAGCAGCCAAGTGACCGGGACTAGTCTCGCAGATACGCAGTATTTT. Its protein is CASSQVTGTSLADTQYF.

This chain connects TRBV11-3 to TRBJ2-2; 10 bases agree with TRBD1. The V and J ends lost 5 bases and 5 bases, in that order; junction bases with no gene match: 5. Looked up from germline, CDR1 is SGHNT and CDR2 is YENEEA. There are 15 residues in the CDR3. This CDR3 reads CASSPDRGGTGELFF. CDR3 sequence (DNA): TGTGCCAGCAGCCCGGACAGGGGGGGGACCGGGGAGCTGTTTTTT. Drawing the rest from reference TRBV11-3 and TRBJ2-2, the complete variable domain is EAGVVQSPRYKIIEKKQPVAFWCNPISGHNTLYWYLQNLGQGPELLIRYENEEAVDDSQLPKDRFSAERLKGVDSTLKIQPAELGDSAVYLCASSPDRGGTGELFFGEGSRLTVL.

As to this clone: The sample holds other DNA sequences that translate to the same CDR3. The V and J genes are TRBV6-4 and TRBJ1-1; possible D gene TRBD1, 5 bases. V gave up 9 bases and J gave up 1 base, with 15 bases separating them. The CDR3 extends over 14 amino acids. Germline V gives CDR1 MRHNA, CDR2 SNTAGT. CDR3 residues: CASRDADRNTEAFF. CDR3 bases: TGTGCCAGTAGAGACGCTGACAGGAACACTGAAGCTTTCTTT.

This clone was seen ten or more times. The V gene is TRBV27, the J gene TRBJ2-1, with D tentatively TRBD1 (5 bases). CDR3 size: 14 residues. V was clipped by 1 base and J by 5 bases, with 9 bases between them. Germline V gene sequence: CDR1 MNHEY, CDR2 SMNVEV (reference sequence). CDR3 amino acids: CASSLFRADNEQFF. Written as DNA, the CDR3 is TGTGCCAGCAGTTTATTCAGGGCGGACAATGAGCAGTTCTTC.

The J gene is TRBJ1-5, the V gene TRBV6-1; 7 bases fit TRBD1. J was trimmed by 3 bases and V by 4 bases; bases with no gene match: 9. CDR1 MNHNS and CDR2 SASEGT come from the germline V gene. This CDR3 has 16 amino acids. The CDR3 reads CASSGRTGVNNQPQHF. CDR3 nucleotides: TGTGCCAGCAGTGGAAGAACAGGGGTAAACAATCAGCCCCAGCATTTT.

The table lists this clone with a few counts. Other DNA sequences in the sample encode the same CDR3. This chain connects TRBV7-2 to TRBJ1-5; 7 nucleotides agree with TRBD1. CDR1 is SGHTA and CDR2 is FQGNSA in the germline V gene. This CDR3 region has 19 residues. After removal of 5 bases from V and 1 base from J, the junction contained 17 bases not matched to a gene. The CDR3 is CASSPQPPRLTGSNQPQHF. In DNA, the CDR3 is TGTGCCAGCAGCCCCCAGCCACCGCGGTTGACAGGGAGCAATCAGCCCCAGCATTTT.

V and J are TRBV7-6 and TRBJ2-2, with no clear D. With 4 bases removed from V and 6 bases from J, the gap between germline ends came to 12 bases. Germline CDR1 is SGHVS and CDR2 is FNYEAQ. The CDR3 runs 14 residues. The CDR3 reads CASSSLVTPGELFF. CDR3 bases: TGTGCCAGCAGCTCCCTAGTGACTCCCGGGGAGCTGTTTTTT.

This chain links TRBV28 with TRBJ1-4; D unclear. The germline V and J ends were trimmed by 6 bases and 3 bases, with 20 bases remaining between them. This CDR3 has 17 residues. The germline V gene encodes CDR1 MDHEN and CDR2 SYDVKM. The chain's CDR3 is CASRTRTSPAPNEKLFF. In DNA, the CDR3 is TGTGCCAGCAGAACCCGAACGAGTCCCGCACCTAATGAAAAACTGTTTTTT.

The chain employs TRBV4-1 and TRBJ2-3, with 7 bases matching TRBD2. V shed 1 base and J 0 bases; nucleotides not matched to a gene: 7. From germline, CDR1 is MGHRA and CDR2 YSYEKL. This CDR3 region has 17 residues. This CDR3 reads CASSQGGSGTSTDTQYF. The CDR3 coding sequence is TGCGCCAGCAGCCAAGGAGGCAGCGGGACTAGCACAGATACGCAGTATTTT.

V and J are TRBV6-5 and TRBJ1-5; D not certain. The CDR3 covers 14 residues. The V end lost 7 bases, the J end lost 3 bases, and 13 bases lay between the germline ends. Germline V CDR1 and CDR2: MNHEY, SVGAGI. CDR3 bases: TGTGCCAGCACCCGAAGGAGTATCAATCAGCCCCAGCATTTT. This gives the protein CASTRRSINQPQHF.

The gene calls are TRBV5-1 and TRBJ1-1, with D unresolved. V was pared by 4 bases and J by 4 bases, with 14 bases between. Germline values: CDR1 SGHRS, CDR2 YFSETQ. CDR3 length: 14 amino acids. The CDR3 sequence is CASSAGLSLTEAFF. The CDR3 DNA is TGCGCCAGCAGCGCAGGACTGAGCCTCACTGAAGCTTTCTTT.

J is TRBJ2-2 and V is TRBV5-6; D is possibly TRBD2 (6 bases). Germline V lookup: CDR1 SGHDT, CDR2 YYEEEE. V dropped 3 bases and J dropped 1 base, with 10 bases sitting between them. The CDR3 length is 15 residues. The CDR3 loop reads CASSYIGGNTGELFF. The CDR3 DNA reads as TGTGCCAGCAGCTATATCGGGGGGAACACCGGGGAGCTGTTTTTT.

V usage is TRBV19 and J usage is TRBJ2-3; 10 bases map to TRBD2. The V segment lost 7 bases and the J segment 2 bases; nucleotides outside the gene matches: 3. CDR1 and CDR2 (germline): LNHDA, SQIVND (reference sequence). This CDR3 region has 14 residues. The CDR3 loop is CASMLAGDTDTQYF. The DNA for the CDR3 is TGTGCCAGTATGCTAGCGGGGGACACAGATACGCAGTATTTT.

The genes are TRBV5-1 and TRBJ2-1, with 12 bases lining up with TRBD2. The V segment lost 4 bases and the J segment 5 bases; nucleotides outside the gene matches: 7. Germline CDR1 and CDR2: SGHRS and YFSETQ. The CDR3 contains 16 residues. For the CDR3, the DNA is TGCGCCAGCAGCAAGCTAGCGGGGGGGCCGAACAATGAGCAGTTCTTC. It specifies CASSKLAGGPNNEQFF.

The sample holds one count of this clone. The chain carries TRBV6-1 and TRBJ2-7; maybe TRBD2 (5 bases). The germline CDR1 and CDR2 sequences are MNHNS and SASEGT. The CDR3 spans 13 residues. Trimming cost V 6 bases and J 4 bases, with 13 bases left between them. The CDR3 nucleotides read TGTGCCAGCAGCCGAGAACGGGGTTACGAGCAGTACTTC. Protein product: CASSRERGYEQYF.

The V call is TRBV10-3, the J call TRBJ2-5; D remains unclear. The V gene lost 3 bases and the J gene lost 6 bases, with 8 bases spanning the gap. Germline lookup yields CDR1 ENHRY and CDR2 SYGVKD. The CDR3 totals 12 residues. Written as DNA, the CDR3 is TGTGCCATCAGTGACAGTTCAAAGACCCAGTACTTC. Amino acids: CAISDSSKTQYF.

The rearrangement links TRBV5-1 to TRBJ2-7, with TRBD1 matching 10 bases. CDR1 is SGHRS and CDR2 is YFSETQ in the germline V gene. V was clipped by 4 bases and J by 4 bases; unmatched bases: 11. There are 16 residues in the CDR3. The CDR3 DNA sequence: TGCGCCAGCAGCAGGGGGGCGGGACAGGGGCTGTACGAGCAGTACTTC. Translated, it gives CASSRGAGQGLYEQYF.

The chain links TRBV7-2 to TRBJ1-1; perhaps TRBD1 as D (5 bases). CDR3 length: 15 amino acids. Trimming took 0 bases from V and 3 from J, leaving 11 bases between them. Per the germline V gene, CDR1 is SGHTA and CDR2 is FQGNSA. CDR3 sequence reads: CASSLASTVYTEAFF. In DNA, the CDR3 is TGTGCCAGCAGCTTAGCGTCGACAGTCTACACTGAAGCTTTCTTT. Full variable domain (remainder filled in from reference TRBV7-2 and TRBJ1-1): GAGVSQSPSNKVTEKGKDVELRCDPISGHTALYWYRQSLGQGLEFLIYFQGNSAPDKSGLPSDRFSAERTGGSVSTLTIQRTQQEDSAVYLCASSLASTVYTEAFFGQGTRLTVV.

About this clone itself: An end of the junction differs from the germline gene, which may be a read error. The gene calls are TRBV7-9 and TRBJ2-7; 12 nucleotides line up with TRBD2. Looked up from germline, CDR1 is SEHNR and CDR2 is FQNEAQ (reference sequence). The CDR3 covers 14 residues. The DNA of the CDR3 is TGTTCCAGCAGCTTTACTAGCGGGGGGTACGAGCAGTACTTC. It is translated as CSSSFTSGGYEQYF.

J is TRBJ1-1 and V is TRBV11-3, with D tentatively TRBD1 (6 bases). Trimming took off 6 bases at V and 3 bases at J, with 20 bases between the two ends. Germline CDR1 and CDR2: SGHNT and YENEEA. This CDR3 is built from 16 residues. CDR3 loop: CASSPGGAMSDTEAFF. The CDR3 region has the DNA TGTGCCAGCAGTCCGGGGGGGGCGATGTCGGACACTGAAGCTTTCTTT.

The chain has TRBV6-6 and TRBJ2-1, with 8 bases lining up with TRBD1. Germline V gene sequence: CDR1 MNHNY, CDR2 SVGAGI (reference sequence). V lost 4 bases, J lost 5 bases, and 4 bases stayed unmatched. This CDR3 has 14 residues. The CDR3: CASSSWTGNNEQFF. CDR3 DNA: TGTGCCAGCAGTTCTTGGACAGGGAACAATGAGCAGTTCTTC.